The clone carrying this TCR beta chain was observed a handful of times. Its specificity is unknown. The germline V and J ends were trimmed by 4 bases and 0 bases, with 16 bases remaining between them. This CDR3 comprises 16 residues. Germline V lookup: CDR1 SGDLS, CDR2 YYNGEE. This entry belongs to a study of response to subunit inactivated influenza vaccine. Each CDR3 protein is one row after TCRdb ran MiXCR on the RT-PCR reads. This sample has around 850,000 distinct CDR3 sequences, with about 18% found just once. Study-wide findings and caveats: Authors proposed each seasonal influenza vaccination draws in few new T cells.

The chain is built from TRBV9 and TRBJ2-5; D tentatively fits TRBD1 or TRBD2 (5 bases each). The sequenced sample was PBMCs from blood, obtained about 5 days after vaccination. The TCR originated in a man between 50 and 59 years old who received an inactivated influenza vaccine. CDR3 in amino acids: CASSPEWGSYQETQYF. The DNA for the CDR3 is TGTGCCAGCAGCCCCGAGTGGGGGTCGTACCAAGAGACCCAGTACTTC.